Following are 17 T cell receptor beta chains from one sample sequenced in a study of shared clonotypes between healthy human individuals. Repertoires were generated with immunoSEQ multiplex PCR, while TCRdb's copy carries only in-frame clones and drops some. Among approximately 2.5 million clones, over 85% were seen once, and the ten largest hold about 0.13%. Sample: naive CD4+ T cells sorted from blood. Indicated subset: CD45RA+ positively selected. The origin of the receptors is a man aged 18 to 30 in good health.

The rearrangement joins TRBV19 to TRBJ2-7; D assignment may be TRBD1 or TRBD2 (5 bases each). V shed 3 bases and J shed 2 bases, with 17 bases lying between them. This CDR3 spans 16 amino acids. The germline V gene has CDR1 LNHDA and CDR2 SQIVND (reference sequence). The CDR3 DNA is TGTGCCAGTAGTATCAGGGACGCCCTCGAGGCCTACGAGCAGTACTTC. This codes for CASSIRDALEAYEQYF. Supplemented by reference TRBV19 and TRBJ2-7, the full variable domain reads DGGITQSPKYLFRKEGQNVTLSCEQNLNHDAMYWYRQDPGQGLRLIYYSQIVNDFQKGDIAEGYSVSREKKESFPLTVTSAQKNPTAFYLCASSIRDALEAYEQYFGPGTRLTVT.

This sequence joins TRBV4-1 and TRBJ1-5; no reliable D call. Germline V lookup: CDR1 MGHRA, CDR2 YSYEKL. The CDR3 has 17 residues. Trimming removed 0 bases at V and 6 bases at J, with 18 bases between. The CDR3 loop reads CASSQEESLLSGQPQHF. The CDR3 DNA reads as TGCGCCAGCAGCCAAGAGGAAAGCTTATTATCGGGTCAGCCCCAGCATTTT.

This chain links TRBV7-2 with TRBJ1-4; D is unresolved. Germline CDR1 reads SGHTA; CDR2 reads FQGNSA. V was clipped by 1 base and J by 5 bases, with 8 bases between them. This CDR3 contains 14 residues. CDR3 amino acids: CASSLGLWNEKLFF. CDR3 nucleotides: TGTGCCAGCAGCTTAGGACTGTGGAATGAAAAACTGTTTTTT. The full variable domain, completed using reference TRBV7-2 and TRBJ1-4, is GAGVSQSPSNKVTEKGKDVELRCDPISGHTALYWYRQSLGQGLEFLIYFQGNSAPDKSGLPSDRFSAERTGGSVSTLTIQRTQQEDSAVYLCASSLGLWNEKLFFGSGTQLSVL.

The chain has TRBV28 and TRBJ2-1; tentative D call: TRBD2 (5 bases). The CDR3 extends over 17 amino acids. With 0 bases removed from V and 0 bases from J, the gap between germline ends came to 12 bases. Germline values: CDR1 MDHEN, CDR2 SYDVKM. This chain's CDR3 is CASSLWPPGSSYNEQFF. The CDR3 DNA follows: TGTGCCAGCAGTTTATGGCCGCCGGGGAGCTCCTACAATGAGCAGTTCTTC.

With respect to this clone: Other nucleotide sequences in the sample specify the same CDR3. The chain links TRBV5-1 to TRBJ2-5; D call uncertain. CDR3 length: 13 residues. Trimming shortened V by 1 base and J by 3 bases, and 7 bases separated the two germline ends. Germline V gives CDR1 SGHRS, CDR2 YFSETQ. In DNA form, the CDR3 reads TGCGCCAGCAGCTTGCAAGGGAAAGAGACCCAGTACTTC. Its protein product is CASSLQGKETQYF.

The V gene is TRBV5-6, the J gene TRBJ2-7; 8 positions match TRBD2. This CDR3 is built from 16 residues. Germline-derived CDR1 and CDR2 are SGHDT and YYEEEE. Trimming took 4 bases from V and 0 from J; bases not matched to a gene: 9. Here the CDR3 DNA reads TGTGCCAGCAGCCCGAGCGGGGGCGGGAGCTCCTACGAGCAGTACTTC. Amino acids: CASSPSGGGSSYEQYF. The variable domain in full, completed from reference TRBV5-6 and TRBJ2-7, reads DAGVTQSPTHLIKTRGQQVTLRCSPKSGHDTVSWYQQALGQGPQFIFQYYEEEERQRGNFPDRFSGHQFPNYSSELNVNALLLGDSALYLCASSPSGGGSSYEQYFGPGTRLTVT.

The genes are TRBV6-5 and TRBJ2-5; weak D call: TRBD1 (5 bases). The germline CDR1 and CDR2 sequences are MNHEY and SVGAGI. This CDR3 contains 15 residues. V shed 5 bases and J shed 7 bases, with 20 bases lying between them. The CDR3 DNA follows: TGTGCCAGCAGTACAACGGACGGCGGTCAGGGGACCCAGTACTTC. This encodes CASSTTDGGQGTQYF.

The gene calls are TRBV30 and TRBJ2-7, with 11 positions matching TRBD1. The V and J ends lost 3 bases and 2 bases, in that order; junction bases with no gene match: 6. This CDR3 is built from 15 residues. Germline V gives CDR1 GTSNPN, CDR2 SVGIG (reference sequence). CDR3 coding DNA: TGTGCCTGGAGCGAGGACAGGGGGCGCCCCTACGAGCAGTACTTC. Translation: CAWSEDRGRPYEQYF.

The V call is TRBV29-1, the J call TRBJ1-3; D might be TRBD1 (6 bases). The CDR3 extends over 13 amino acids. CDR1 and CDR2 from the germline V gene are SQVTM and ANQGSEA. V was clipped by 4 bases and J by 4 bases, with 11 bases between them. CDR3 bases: TGCAGCGTTGGACCGGACAGAGGAAACACCATATATTTT. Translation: CSVGPDRGNTIYF.

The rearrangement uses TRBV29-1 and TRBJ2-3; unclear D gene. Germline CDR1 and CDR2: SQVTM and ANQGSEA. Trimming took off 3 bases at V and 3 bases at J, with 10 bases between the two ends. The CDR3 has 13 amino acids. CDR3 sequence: CSVDSDRTDTQYF. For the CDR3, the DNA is TGCAGCGTTGATTCCGATAGGACAGATACGCAGTATTTT.

CDR3 nucleotide sequence: TGCGCCAGCAGCTTGGCCGTCGGTAGCGGGATCTACAATGAGCAGTTCTTC. This gives the protein CASSLAVGSGIYNEQFF. This chain connects TRBV5-1 to TRBJ2-1; 8 nucleotides align to TRBD2. Germline V gives CDR1 SGHRS, CDR2 YFSETQ. The V and J ends lost 0 bases and 3 bases, in that order; junction bases with no gene match: 8. This CDR3 is built from 17 residues.

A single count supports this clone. CDR3 loop: CATMTESMNTEAFF. The CDR3 DNA sequence: TGTGCCACCATGACAGAATCCATGAACACTGAAGCTTTCTTT. J is TRBJ1-1 and V is TRBV6-5, with D possibly matching TRBD1 (5 bases). Trimming shortened V by 10 bases and J by 0 bases, and 15 bases separated the two germline ends. The CDR3 length is 14 residues. The germline V gene has CDR1 MNHEY and CDR2 SVGAGI.

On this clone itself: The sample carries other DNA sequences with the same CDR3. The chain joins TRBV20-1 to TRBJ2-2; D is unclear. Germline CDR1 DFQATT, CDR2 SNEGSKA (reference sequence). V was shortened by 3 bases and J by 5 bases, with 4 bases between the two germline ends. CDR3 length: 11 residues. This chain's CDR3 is CSARVTGELFF. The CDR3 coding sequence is TGCAGTGCTAGGGTAACCGGGGAGCTGTTTTTT.

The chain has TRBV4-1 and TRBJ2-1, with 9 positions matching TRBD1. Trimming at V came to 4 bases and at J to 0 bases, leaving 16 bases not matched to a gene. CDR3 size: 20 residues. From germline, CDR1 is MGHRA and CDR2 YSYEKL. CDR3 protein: CASSRSTGGGLLSSYNEQFF. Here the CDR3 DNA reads TGCGCCAGCAGCCGTTCGACAGGGGGGGGTCTCCTGAGCTCCTACAATGAGCAGTTCTTC.

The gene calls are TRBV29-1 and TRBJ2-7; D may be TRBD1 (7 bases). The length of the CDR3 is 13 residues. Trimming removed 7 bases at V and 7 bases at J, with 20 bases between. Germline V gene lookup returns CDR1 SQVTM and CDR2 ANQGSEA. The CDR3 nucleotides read TGCAGCGCCGAGGGAGGAGGGGGCAGAGAGCAGTACTTC. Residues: CSAEGGGGREQYF.

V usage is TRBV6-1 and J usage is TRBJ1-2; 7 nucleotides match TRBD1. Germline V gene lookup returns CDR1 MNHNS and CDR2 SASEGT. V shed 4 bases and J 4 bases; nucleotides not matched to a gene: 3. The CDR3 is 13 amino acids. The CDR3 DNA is TGTGCCAGCAGTGGGGACAGTATCTATGGCTACACCTTC. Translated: CASSGDSIYGYTF.

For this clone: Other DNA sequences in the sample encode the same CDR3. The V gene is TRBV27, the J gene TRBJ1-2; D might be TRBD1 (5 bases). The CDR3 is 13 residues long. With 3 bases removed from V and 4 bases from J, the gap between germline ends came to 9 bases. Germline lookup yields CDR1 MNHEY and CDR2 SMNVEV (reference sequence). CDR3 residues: CASSFRASYGYTF. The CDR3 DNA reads TGTGCCAGCAGTTTCAGGGCCAGCTATGGCTACACCTTC.